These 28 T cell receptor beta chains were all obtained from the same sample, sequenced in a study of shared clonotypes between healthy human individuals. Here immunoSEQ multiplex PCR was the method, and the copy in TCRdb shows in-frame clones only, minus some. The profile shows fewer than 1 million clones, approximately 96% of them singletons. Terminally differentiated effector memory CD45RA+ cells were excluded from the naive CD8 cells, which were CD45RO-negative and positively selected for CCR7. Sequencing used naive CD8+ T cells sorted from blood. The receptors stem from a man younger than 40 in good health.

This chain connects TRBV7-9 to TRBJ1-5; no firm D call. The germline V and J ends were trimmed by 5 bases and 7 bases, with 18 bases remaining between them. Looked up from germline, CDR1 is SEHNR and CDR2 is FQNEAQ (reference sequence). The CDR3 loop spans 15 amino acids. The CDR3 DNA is TGTGCCAGCAGCGCAAGGGAAACCTGGGGACAGCCCCAGCATTTT. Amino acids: CASSARETWGQPQHF.

CDR3 protein: CASSLKFFPTTGEGGYTF. CDR3 sequence (DNA): TGTGCCAGCAGCTTGAAGTTCTTCCCCACGACAGGGGAAGGCGGCTACACCTTC. The gene calls are TRBV5-5 and TRBJ1-2; 8 bases are shared with TRBD1. This CDR3 region has 18 residues. CDR1 is SGHKS, CDR2 YYEKEE, per germline (reference sequence). The junction had 19 bases not matched to a gene; V was cut back by 1 base and J by 8 bases.

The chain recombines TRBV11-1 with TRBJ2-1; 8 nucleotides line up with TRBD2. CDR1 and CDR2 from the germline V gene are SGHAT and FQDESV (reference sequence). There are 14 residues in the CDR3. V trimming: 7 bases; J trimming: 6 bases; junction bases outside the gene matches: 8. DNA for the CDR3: TGTGCCAGCACCGGGGGGGCGTTTGGCAATGAGCAGTTCTTC. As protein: CASTGGAFGNEQFF.

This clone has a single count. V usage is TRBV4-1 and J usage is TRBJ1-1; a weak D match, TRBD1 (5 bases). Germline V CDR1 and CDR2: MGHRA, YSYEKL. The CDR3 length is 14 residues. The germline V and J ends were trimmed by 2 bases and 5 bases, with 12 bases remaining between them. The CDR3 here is CASSQSWGTTEAFF. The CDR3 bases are TGCGCCAGCAGCCAATCTTGGGGGACTACTGAAGCTTTCTTT.

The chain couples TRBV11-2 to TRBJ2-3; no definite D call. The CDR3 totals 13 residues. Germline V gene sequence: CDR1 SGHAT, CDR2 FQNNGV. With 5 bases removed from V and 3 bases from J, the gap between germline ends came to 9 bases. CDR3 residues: CASSLRTTDTQYF. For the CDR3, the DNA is TGTGCCAGCAGCCTCCGAACAACAGATACGCAGTATTTT. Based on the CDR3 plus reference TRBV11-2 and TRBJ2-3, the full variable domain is EAGVAQSPRYKIIEKRQSVAFWCNPISGHATLYWYQQILGQGPKLLIQFQNNGVVDDSQLPKDRFSAERLKGVDSTLKIQPAKLEDSAVYLCASSLRTTDTQYFGPGTRLTVL.

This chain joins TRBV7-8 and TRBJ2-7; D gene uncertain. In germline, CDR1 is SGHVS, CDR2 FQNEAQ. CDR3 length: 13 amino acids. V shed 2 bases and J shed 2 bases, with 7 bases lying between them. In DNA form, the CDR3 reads TGTGCCAGCAGCTTAAACGAAGCCTACGAGCAGTACTTC. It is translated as CASSLNEAYEQYF.

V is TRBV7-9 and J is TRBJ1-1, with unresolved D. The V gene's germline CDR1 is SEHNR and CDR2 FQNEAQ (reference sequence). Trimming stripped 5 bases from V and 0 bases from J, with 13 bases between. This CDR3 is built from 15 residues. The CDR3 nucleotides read TGTGCCAGCAGCCCCCCCCGGGAGCTGAACACTGAAGCTTTCTTT. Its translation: CASSPPRELNTEAFF.

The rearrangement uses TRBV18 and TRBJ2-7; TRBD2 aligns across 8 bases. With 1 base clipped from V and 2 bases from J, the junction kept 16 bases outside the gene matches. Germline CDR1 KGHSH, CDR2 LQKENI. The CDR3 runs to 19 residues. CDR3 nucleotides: TGTGCCAGCTCACCACTAGGTATAGGAGCGGGAGTTATCGCCTACGAGCAGTACTTC. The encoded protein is CASSPLGIGAGVIAYEQYF.

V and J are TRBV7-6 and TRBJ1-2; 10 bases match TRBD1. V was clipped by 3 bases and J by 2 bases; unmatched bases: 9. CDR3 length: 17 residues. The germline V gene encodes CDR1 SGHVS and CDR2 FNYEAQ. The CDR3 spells CASSFKTGTGVNYGYTF. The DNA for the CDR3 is TGTGCCAGCAGCTTTAAAACCGGGACAGGGGTGAACTATGGCTACACCTTC.

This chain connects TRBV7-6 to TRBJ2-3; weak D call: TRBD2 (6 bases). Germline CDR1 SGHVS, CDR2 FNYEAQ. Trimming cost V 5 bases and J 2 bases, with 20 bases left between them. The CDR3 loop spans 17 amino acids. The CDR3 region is CASSLRRTTLHTDTQYF. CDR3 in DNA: TGTGCCAGCAGCCTACGCCGGACTACCCTACACACAGATACGCAGTATTTT.

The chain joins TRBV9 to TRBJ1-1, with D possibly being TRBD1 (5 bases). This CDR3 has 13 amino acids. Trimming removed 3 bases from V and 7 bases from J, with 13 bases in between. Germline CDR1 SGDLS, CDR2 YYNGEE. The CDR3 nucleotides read TGTGCCAGCAGCGACAGGAGGGGTGATGAAGCTTTCTTT. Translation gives CASSDRRGDEAFF.

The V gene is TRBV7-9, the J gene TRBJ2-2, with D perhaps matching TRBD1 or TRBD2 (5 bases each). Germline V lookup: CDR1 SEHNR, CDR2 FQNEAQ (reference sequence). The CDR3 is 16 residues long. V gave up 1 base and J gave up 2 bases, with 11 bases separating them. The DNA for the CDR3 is TGTGCCAGCAGCTTAGTAGGGGACCTCAACACCGGGGAGCTGTTTTTT. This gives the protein CASSLVGDLNTGELFF.

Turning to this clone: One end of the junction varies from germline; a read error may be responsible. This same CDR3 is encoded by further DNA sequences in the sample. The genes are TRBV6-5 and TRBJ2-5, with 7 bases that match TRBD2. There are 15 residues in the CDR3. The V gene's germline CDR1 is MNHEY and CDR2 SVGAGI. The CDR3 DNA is TGCGCCAGCAGTGTGGGGGGGAGCTACCAAGAGACCCAGTACTTC. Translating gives CASSVGGSYQETQYF.

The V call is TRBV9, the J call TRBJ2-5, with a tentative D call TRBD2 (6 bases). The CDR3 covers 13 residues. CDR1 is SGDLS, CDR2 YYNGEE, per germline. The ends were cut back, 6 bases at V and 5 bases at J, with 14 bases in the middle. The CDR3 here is CASNYGGDETQYF. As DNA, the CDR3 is TGTGCCAGCAACTATGGAGGGGATGAGACCCAGTACTTC.

CDR3 in DNA: TGTGCCAGCAGCTCCGGGAGCGGTGGAGGTGAGCAGTTCTTC. Translated, it gives CASSSGSGGGEQFF. The rearrangement joins TRBV7-9 to TRBJ2-1, with D perhaps matching TRBD2 (6 bases). The germline CDR1 and CDR2 sequences are SEHNR and FQNEAQ (reference sequence). V lost 4 bases and J 9 bases, leaving 16 bases between the germline ends. The CDR3 consists of 14 residues.

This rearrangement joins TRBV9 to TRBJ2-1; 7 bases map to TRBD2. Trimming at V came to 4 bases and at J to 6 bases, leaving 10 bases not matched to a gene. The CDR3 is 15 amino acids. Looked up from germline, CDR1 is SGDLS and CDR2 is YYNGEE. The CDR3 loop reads CASSPEGLGSNEQFF. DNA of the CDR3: TGTGCCAGCAGCCCTGAAGGACTAGGATCCAATGAGCAGTTCTTC.

CDR3 region: CASSWIAGLSEQYF. The CDR3, as DNA: TGTGCCAGCAGTTGGATAGCGGGACTAAGCGAGCAGTACTTC. The rearrangement links TRBV7-2 to TRBJ2-7; 8 bases match TRBD2. The V segment lost 6 bases and the J segment 6 bases; nucleotides outside the gene matches: 10. Germline CDR1 and CDR2: SGHTA and FQGNSA. The CDR3 length is 14 residues.

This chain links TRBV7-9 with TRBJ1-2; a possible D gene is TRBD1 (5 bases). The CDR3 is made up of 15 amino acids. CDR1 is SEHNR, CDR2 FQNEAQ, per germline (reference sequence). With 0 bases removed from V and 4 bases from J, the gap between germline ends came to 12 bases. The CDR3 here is CASSLAGDYSYGYTF. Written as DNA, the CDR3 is TGTGCCAGCAGCTTAGCAGGGGATTATTCCTATGGCTACACCTTC.

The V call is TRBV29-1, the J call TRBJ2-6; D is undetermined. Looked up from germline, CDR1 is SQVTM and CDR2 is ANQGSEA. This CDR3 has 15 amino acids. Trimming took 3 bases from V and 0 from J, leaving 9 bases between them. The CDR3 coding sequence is TGCAGCGTTGACAGGATTCACTCTGGGGCCAACGTCCTGACTTTC. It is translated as CSVDRIHSGANVLTF.

CDR3 in DNA: TGTGCCAGCAGTATCCCGTCGGCGTCCCTCCAAGAGACCCAGTACTTC. It specifies CASSIPSASLQETQYF. The chain recombines TRBV28 with TRBJ2-5; D is undetermined. The germline V and J ends were trimmed by 5 bases and 1 base, with 17 bases remaining between them. The CDR3 length is 16 residues. Germline V lookup: CDR1 MDHEN, CDR2 SYDVKM. Using reference TRBV28 and TRBJ2-5 for the parts outside the CDR3, the full variable domain is DVKVTQSSRYLVKRTGEKVFLECVQDMDHENMFWYRQDPGLGLRLIYFSYDVKMKEKGDIPEGYSVSREKKERFSLILESASTNQTSMYLCASSIPSASLQETQYFGPGTRLLVL.

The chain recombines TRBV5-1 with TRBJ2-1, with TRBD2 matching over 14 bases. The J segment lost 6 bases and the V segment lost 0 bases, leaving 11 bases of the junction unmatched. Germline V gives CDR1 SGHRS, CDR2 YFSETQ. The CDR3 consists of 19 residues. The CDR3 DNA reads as TGCGCCAGCAGCTTGGGGGTAGTGACTAGCGGGAGGGCCATCAATGAGCAGTTCTTC. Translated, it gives CASSLGVVTSGRAINEQFF.

CDR3 nucleotides: TGTGCCAGCACCACAAGACTAGCGGGAGTCGATGAGCAGTTCTTC. It translates to CASTTRLAGVDEQFF. The rearrangement links TRBV27 to TRBJ2-1, with 12 bases that match TRBD2. V was pared by 7 bases and J by 8 bases, with 9 bases of the junction left unmatched. The CDR3 contains 15 residues. Germline assignment: CDR1 MNHEY and CDR2 SMNVEV (reference sequence).

The CDR3 DNA sequence: TGTGCCAGCAGCCAAGATTCCAGGGCAGCCTACGAGCAGTACTTC. It yields the protein CASSQDSRAAYEQYF. This chain links TRBV14 with TRBJ2-7, with D possibly TRBD1 on 5 matching bases. Trimming took 0 bases from V and 2 from J, leaving 11 bases between them. The CDR3 loop spans 15 amino acids. The germline V gene has CDR1 SGHDN and CDR2 FVKESK.

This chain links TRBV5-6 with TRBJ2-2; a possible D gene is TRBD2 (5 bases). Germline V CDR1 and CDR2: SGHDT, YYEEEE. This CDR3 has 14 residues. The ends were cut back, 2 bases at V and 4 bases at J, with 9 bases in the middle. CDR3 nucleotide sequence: TGTGCCAGCAGCTTCCGGGGTGGCACCGGGGAGCTGTTTTTT. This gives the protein CASSFRGGTGELFF.

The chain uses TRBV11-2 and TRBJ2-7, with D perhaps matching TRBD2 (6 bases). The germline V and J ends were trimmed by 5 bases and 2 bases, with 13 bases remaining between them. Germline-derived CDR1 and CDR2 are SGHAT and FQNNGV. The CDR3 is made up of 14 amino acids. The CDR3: CASSAYGGAYEQYF. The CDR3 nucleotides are TGTGCCAGCAGCGCTTATGGCGGGGCCTACGAGCAGTACTTC.

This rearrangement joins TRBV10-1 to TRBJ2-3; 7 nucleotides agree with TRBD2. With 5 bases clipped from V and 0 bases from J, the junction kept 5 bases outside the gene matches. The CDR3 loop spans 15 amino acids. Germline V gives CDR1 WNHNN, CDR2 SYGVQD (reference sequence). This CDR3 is CASSYSGSSTDTQYF. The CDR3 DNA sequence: TGCGCCAGCAGTTATAGCGGGTCTAGCACAGATACGCAGTATTTT.

The CDR3 region is CAWSVQTSGGRTYEQYF. Here the CDR3 DNA reads TGTGCCTGGAGTGTACAGACTAGCGGGGGGAGGACCTACGAGCAGTACTTC. The J gene is TRBJ2-7, the V gene TRBV30; 13 bases fit TRBD2. V was clipped by 0 bases and J by 2 bases; unmatched bases: 7. The CDR3 spans 17 residues. The V gene's germline CDR1 is GTSNPN and CDR2 SVGIG (reference sequence).

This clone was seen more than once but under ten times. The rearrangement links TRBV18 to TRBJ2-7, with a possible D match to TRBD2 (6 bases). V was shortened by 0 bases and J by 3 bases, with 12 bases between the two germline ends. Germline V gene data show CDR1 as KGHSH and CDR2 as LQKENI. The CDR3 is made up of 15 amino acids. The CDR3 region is CASSPPPGANYEQYF. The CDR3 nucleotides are TGTGCCAGCTCACCACCCCCGGGAGCGAACTACGAGCAGTACTTC.